The 28 T cell receptor beta chains presented below share a single source sample, sequenced in a study of cytomegalovirus exposure and HLA in healthy donors. The PCR made use of 60 Vbeta and 13 Jbeta primers. Clones were read by immunoSEQ multiplex PCR, and TCRdb kept only the in-frame ones, dropping some. Of 75,000 to 100,000 clones listed, 70% to 80% are singletons. Sequences were obtained from PBMCs. These receptors came from a man aged 25-45 years in good health and CMV-seronegative.

The gene calls are TRBV7-8 and TRBJ1-5; TRBD1 agrees at 7 bases. The germline V gene has CDR1 SGHVS and CDR2 FQNEAQ. CDR3 length: 15 amino acids. J was trimmed by 0 bases and V by 1 base; bases with no gene match: 0. CDR3 in DNA: TGTGCCAGCAGCTTAGAGGGGGCTAGCAATCAGCCCCAGCATTTT. Protein sequence: CASSLEGASNQPQHF.

This clone was detected once. The rearrangement joins TRBV27 to TRBJ1-6, with 8 bases matching TRBD1. Losses at the gene ends were 4 bases for V and 7 bases for J; bases not matched to a gene: 6. There are 15 residues in the CDR3. CDR1 and CDR2 (germline): MNHEY, SMNVEV (reference sequence). The CDR3 region is CASSSVRGPNSPLHF. In nucleotides, the CDR3 is TGTGCCAGCAGTTCCGTCAGGGGGCCCAATTCACCCCTCCACTTT.

This clone was seen just once. The chain has TRBV7-2 and TRBJ2-1; 7 bases line up with TRBD1. With V trimmed by 7 bases and J by 6 bases, 6 bases remained unmatched. Germline assignment: CDR1 SGHTA and CDR2 FQGNSA. The CDR3 consists of 13 residues. For the CDR3, the DNA is TGTGCCAGCACCGCGACAGGGTCCAATGAGCAGTTCTTC. Protein: CASTATGSNEQFF.

V usage is TRBV29-1 and J usage is TRBJ1-1; tentative D call: TRBD1 (6 bases). Trimming left V 4 bases short and J 5 bases short, with 14 bases between. Germline values: CDR1 SQVTM, CDR2 ANQGSEA. The CDR3 consists of 13 residues. The CDR3 spells CSVGKYQGTEAFF. The CDR3, as DNA: TGCAGCGTTGGGAAGTACCAGGGGACTGAAGCTTTCTTT.

The chain couples TRBV5-1 to TRBJ2-2; 13 bases fit TRBD2. The CDR3 loop spans 16 amino acids. Germline V lookup: CDR1 SGHRS, CDR2 YFSETQ. Trimming cost V 4 bases and J 7 bases; bases outside gene matches: 7. The CDR3 DNA is TGCGCCAGCAGCGACGGACTAGCGGGAGCGGTCGGGGAGCTGTTTTTT. It translates to CASSDGLAGAVGELFF.

This clone turned up a few times. This sequence joins TRBV6-5 and TRBJ1-5, with D maybe TRBD1 (5 bases). V was cut by 4 bases and J by 6 bases, with 13 bases left in between. Germline loops: CDR1 MNHEY, CDR2 SVGAGI. CDR3 length: 14 residues. The CDR3 DNA follows: TGTGCCAGCAGTTCAATCCAGGGAACTCAGCCCCAGCATTTT. This translates into CASSSIQGTQPQHF.

V and J are TRBV29-1 and TRBJ1-1; D remains unclear. The V and J ends lost 4 bases and 5 bases respectively, with 17 bases between them. Germline loops: CDR1 SQVTM, CDR2 ANQGSEA. This CDR3 comprises 14 residues. The CDR3 protein is CSVGLVAPETEAFF. CDR3 in DNA: TGCAGCGTTGGATTGGTGGCCCCCGAAACTGAAGCTTTCTTT. The variable domain in full, with the rest retrieved from reference TRBV29-1 and TRBJ1-1, is SAVISQKPSRDICQRGTSLTIQCQVDSQVTMMFWYRQQPGQSLTLIATANQGSEATYESGFVIDKFPISRPNLTFSTLTVSNMSPEDSSIYLCSVGLVAPETEAFFGQGTRLTVV.

In this sample, this clone turned up a few times. The V gene is TRBV5-1, the J gene TRBJ2-3; D possibly corresponds to TRBD2 (6 bases). Germline-derived CDR1 and CDR2 are SGHRS and YFSETQ. The V and J ends lost 4 bases and 10 bases respectively, with 16 bases between them. The CDR3 loop spans 13 amino acids. As DNA, the CDR3 is TGCGCCAGCAGCGTCAATCCGGGACTCTCGCAGTATTTT. It is translated as CASSVNPGLSQYF.

This clone was recorded a few times. This sequence joins TRBV4-3 and TRBJ1-1; 7 bases align to TRBD1. V lost 1 base, J lost 6 bases, and 5 bases stayed unmatched. This CDR3 contains 14 residues. Germline lookup yields CDR1 LGHNA and CDR2 YSLEER. CDR3 region: CASSQATGLSEAFF. As DNA, the CDR3 is TGCGCCAGCAGCCAAGCGACAGGGCTCTCTGAAGCTTTCTTT.

The chain joins TRBV6-5 to TRBJ2-5; tentatively, D is TRBD2 (5 bases). V was pared by 9 bases and J by 2 bases, with 19 bases between. Germline lookup yields CDR1 MNHEY and CDR2 SVGAGI. The CDR3 has 15 amino acids. CDR3: CASYPRERPQETQYF. The CDR3 DNA follows: TGTGCCAGTTATCCACGGGAACGGCCTCAAGAGACCCAGTACTTC.

The chain couples TRBV6-4 to TRBJ2-2; the match to TRBD1 covers 7 bases. The trim removed 5 bases at V and 7 bases at J, leaving 10 bases unmatched. Germline CDR1 and CDR2: MRHNA and SNTAGT. The CDR3 consists of 15 residues. The CDR3 here is CASSPSGGRIGELFF. Here the CDR3 DNA reads TGTGCCAGCAGTCCATCAGGGGGACGGATCGGGGAGCTGTTTTTT.

The chain links TRBV29-1 to TRBJ1-2; the D gene is possibly TRBD1 (5 bases). The CDR3 is 13 amino acids. The germline V gene encodes CDR1 SQVTM and CDR2 ANQGSEA. Trimming pared 6 bases from V and 4 bases from J, leaving 15 bases between. The CDR3 loop reads CSVVGRGTYGYTF. DNA for the CDR3: TGCAGCGTCGTGGGTAGGGGCACCTATGGCTACACCTTC.

The chain combines TRBV19 with TRBJ2-5; maybe TRBD1 (8 bases). V was cut by 5 bases and J by 4 bases, with 17 bases left in between. The CDR3 is made up of 15 amino acids. Per the germline V gene, CDR1 is LNHDA and CDR2 is SQIVND (reference sequence). The CDR3 DNA follows: TGTGCCAGTAGTCGGAAGGGGGGGACAGGAGAGACCCAGTACTTC. This encodes CASSRKGGTGETQYF.

The V gene is TRBV27, the J gene TRBJ1-5; perhaps TRBD1 as D (5 bases). V gave up 5 bases and J gave up 0 bases, with 17 bases separating them. The germline V gene encodes CDR1 MNHEY and CDR2 SMNVEV (reference sequence). The CDR3 loop spans 17 amino acids. In nucleotides, the CDR3 is TGTGCCAGCAGTCTCCGCTTCCAACAGGTTAGCAATCAGCCCCAGCATTTT. Translation: CASSLRFQQVSNQPQHF.

This rearrangement joins TRBV10-3 to TRBJ2-5; weak D call: TRBD2 (6 bases). Germline values: CDR1 ENHRY, CDR2 SYGVKD. The CDR3 has 14 residues. Trimming removed 5 bases from V and 5 bases from J, with 15 bases in between. The CDR3 here is CAISKTSEAETQYF. CDR3 coding DNA: TGTGCCATCAGTAAGACTAGTGAGGCGGAGACCCAGTACTTC.

Notes on this clone: At one end the junction does not follow the germline gene, possibly because of a read error. The chain couples TRBV5-4 to TRBJ1-4; possible D gene TRBD1, 6 bases. The CDR3 contains 12 residues. Per the germline V gene, CDR1 is SGHNT and CDR2 is YYREEE (reference sequence). CDR3 DNA sequence: TGTGCCAGCAGCCAAAGCAACGGGACACCCCTTTTT. Protein sequence: CASSQSNGTPLF.

The CDR3 reads CASSEAGQGLNEQFF. Here the CDR3 DNA reads TGTGCCAGCAGTGAAGCTGGACAGGGGTTGAATGAGCAGTTCTTC. The chain recombines TRBV25-1 with TRBJ2-1, with TRBD1 matching 9 bases. Germline lookup yields CDR1 MGHDK and CDR2 SYGVNS. V was pared by 2 bases and J by 7 bases, with 6 bases of the junction left unmatched. The CDR3 loop spans 15 amino acids.

This clone has a single count. This chain uses TRBV15 with TRBJ1-5; 8 bases are shared with TRBD1. Germline CDR1 reads LNHNV; CDR2 reads YYDKDF (reference sequence). Losses at the gene ends were 1 base for V and 0 bases for J; bases not matched to a gene: 2. The length of the CDR3 is 16 residues. The CDR3: CATSRVTGGSNQPQHF. The CDR3 nucleotides are TGTGCCACCAGCAGAGTCACAGGGGGTAGCAATCAGCCCCAGCATTTT.

The chain carries TRBV11-2 and TRBJ1-5, with D perhaps matching TRBD1 (5 bases). Trimming took off 5 bases at V and 4 bases at J, with 12 bases between the two ends. Germline V gene data show CDR1 as SGHAT and CDR2 as FQNNGV. The CDR3 runs to 14 residues. The CDR3 is CASSLAGGNQPQHF. The CDR3 region has the DNA TGTGCCAGCAGCCTGGCGGGGGGAAATCAGCCCCAGCATTTT.

The J gene is TRBJ2-5, the V gene TRBV10-3; D not certain. The CDR3 length is 16 residues. V was clipped by 5 bases and J by 1 base, with 17 bases between them. Germline CDR1 is ENHRY and CDR2 is SYGVKD. CDR3 nucleotides: TGTGCCATCAGTCCGGTCGGGTCGAGAGCCCAAGAGACCCAGTACTTC. As protein: CAISPVGSRAQETQYF.

The V call is TRBV7-2, the J call TRBJ1-5, with TRBD1 matching over 7 bases. V lost 1 base, J lost 6 bases, and 9 bases stayed unmatched. Germline assignment: CDR1 SGHTA and CDR2 FQGNSA. The CDR3 totals 16 residues. CDR3 sequence: CASSLVGQSGGQPQHF. The CDR3 DNA sequence: TGTGCCAGCAGCTTAGTGGGACAGTCTGGGGGTCAGCCCCAGCATTTT.

The chain links TRBV6-5 to TRBJ2-2; D unclear. Germline V gives CDR1 MNHEY, CDR2 SVGAGI. V lost 8 bases and J lost 0, with 7 bases in between. This CDR3 region has 13 residues. The CDR3 nucleotides read TGTGCCAGCGCGCCCGCGAACACCGGGGAGCTGTTTTTT. This gives the protein CASAPANTGELFF.

In DNA form, the CDR3 reads TGCGCCAGCAGATCCGGGACAGGGTGGGGGAGCACTGAAGCTTTCTTT. Translated: CASRSGTGWGSTEAFF. The gene calls are TRBV5-1 and TRBJ1-1, with 9 bases fitting TRBD1. Germline CDR1 and CDR2: SGHRS and YFSETQ. After removal of 5 bases from V and 4 bases from J, the junction contained 12 bases not matched to a gene. The CDR3 is 16 residues long. Using reference TRBV5-1 and TRBJ1-1 for the parts outside the CDR3, the full variable domain is KAGVTQTPRYLIKTRGQQVTLSCSPISGHRSVSWYQQTPGQGLQFLFEYFSETQRNKGNFPGRFSGRQFSNSRSEMNVSTLELGDSALYLCASRSGTGWGSTEAFFGQGTRLTVV.

The chain recombines TRBV4-2 with TRBJ1-5; D is possibly TRBD1 (5 bases). The V and J ends lost 4 bases and 6 bases respectively, with 13 bases between them. The CDR3 loop spans 14 amino acids. The germline CDR1 and CDR2 sequences are LGHNA and YNFKEQ. The CDR3 sequence: CASSRPGHAQPQHF. Written as DNA, the CDR3 is TGTGCCAGCAGCCGACCCGGACACGCTCAGCCCCAGCATTTT.

J is TRBJ2-1 and V is TRBV12-5, with TRBD1 identical over 7 bases. After removal of 5 bases from V and 5 bases from J, the junction contained 6 bases not matched to a gene. Germline V lookup: CDR1 LGHNT, CDR2 FRNRAP. CDR3 length: 14 amino acids. The DNA for the CDR3 is TGTGCTAGTGGTAACCCTGGACAGGACAATGAGCAGTTCTTC. It specifies CASGNPGQDNEQFF.

The chain has TRBV9 and TRBJ2-1; 7 bases are a match to TRBD2. The CDR3 has 15 amino acids. Germline loops: CDR1 SGDLS, CDR2 YYNGEE. J lost 0 bases, V lost 5 bases, and 5 bases had no gene match. DNA of the CDR3: TGTGCCAGCAGTGTTTGGACTAGCTCCTACAATGAGCAGTTCTTC. This gives the protein CASSVWTSSYNEQFF.

CDR3 protein: CASSETRSGNTIYF. The DNA of the CDR3 is TGTGCCAGCAGTGAAACACGCTCTGGAAACACCATATATTTT. This chain links TRBV25-1 with TRBJ1-3; D ambiguous. V was pared by 2 bases and J by 0 bases, with 5 bases between. Per germline, CDR1 MGHDK and CDR2 SYGVNS. This CDR3 has 14 amino acids.

The chain recombines TRBV2 with TRBJ2-1, with a weak D call TRBD2 (6 bases). Germline V lookup: CDR1 SNHLY, CDR2 FYNNEI. This CDR3 is built from 15 residues. V lost 5 bases to trimming and J lost 2 bases, with 13 bases between them. The CDR3 sequence: CASSLGGAPYNEQFF. In DNA form, the CDR3 reads TGTGCCAGCAGTCTCGGCGGGGCCCCCTACAATGAGCAGTTCTTC. The complete variable domain, with remaining parts taken from reference TRBV2 and TRBJ2-1, reads EPEVTQTPSHQVTQMGQEVILRCVPISNHLYFYWYRQILGQKVEFLVSFYNNEISEKSEIFDDQFSVERPDGSNFTLKIRSTKLEDSAMYFCASSLGGAPYNEQFFGPGTRLTVL.